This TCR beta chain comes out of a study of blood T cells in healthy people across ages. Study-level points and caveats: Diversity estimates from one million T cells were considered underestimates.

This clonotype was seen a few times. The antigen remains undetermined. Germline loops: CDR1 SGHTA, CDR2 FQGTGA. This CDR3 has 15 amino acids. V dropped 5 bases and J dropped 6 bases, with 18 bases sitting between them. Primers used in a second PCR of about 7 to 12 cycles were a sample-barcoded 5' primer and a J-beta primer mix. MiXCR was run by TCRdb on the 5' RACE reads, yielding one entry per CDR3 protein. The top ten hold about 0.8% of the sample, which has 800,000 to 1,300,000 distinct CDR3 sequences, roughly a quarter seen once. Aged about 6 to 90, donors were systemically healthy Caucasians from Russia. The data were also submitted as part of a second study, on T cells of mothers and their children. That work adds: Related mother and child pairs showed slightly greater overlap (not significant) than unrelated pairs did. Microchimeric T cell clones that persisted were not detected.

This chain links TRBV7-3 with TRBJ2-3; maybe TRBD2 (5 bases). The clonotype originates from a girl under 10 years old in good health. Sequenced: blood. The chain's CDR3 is CASSPWVRSGDTQYF. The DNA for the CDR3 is TGTGCCAGCAGCCCTTGGGTGAGGTCGGGGGATACGCAGTATTTT. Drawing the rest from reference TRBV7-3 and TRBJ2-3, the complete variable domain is GAGVSQTPSNKVTEKGKYVELRCDPISGHTALYWYRQSLGQGPEFLIYFQGTGAADDSGLPNDRFFAVRPEGSVSTLKIQRTERGDSAVYLCASSPWVRSGDTQYFGPGTRLTVL.